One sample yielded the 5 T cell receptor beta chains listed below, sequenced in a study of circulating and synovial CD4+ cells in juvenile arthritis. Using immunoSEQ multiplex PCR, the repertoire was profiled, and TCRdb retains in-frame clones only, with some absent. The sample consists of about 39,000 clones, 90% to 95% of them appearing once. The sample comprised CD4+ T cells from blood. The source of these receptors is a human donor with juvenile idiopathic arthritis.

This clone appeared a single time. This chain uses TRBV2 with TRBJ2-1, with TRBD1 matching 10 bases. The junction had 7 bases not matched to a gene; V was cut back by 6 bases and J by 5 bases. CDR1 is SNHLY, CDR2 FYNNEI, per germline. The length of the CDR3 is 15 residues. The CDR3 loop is CASRSGTGVHNEQFF. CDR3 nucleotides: TGTGCCAGCAGGTCCGGGACAGGGGTGCACAATGAGCAGTTCTTC.

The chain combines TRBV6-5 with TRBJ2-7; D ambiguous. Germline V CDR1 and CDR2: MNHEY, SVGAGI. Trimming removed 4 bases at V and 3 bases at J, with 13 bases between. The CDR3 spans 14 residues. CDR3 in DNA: TGTGCCAGCAGTTCTGAGTGGGCTGGCTACGAGCAGTACTTC. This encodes CASSSEWAGYEQYF.

This chain's CDR3 is CATSLRGYGYTF. The CDR3 DNA reads as TGTGCCACCAGCCTTAGAGGGTATGGCTACACCTTC. The gene calls are TRBV15 and TRBJ1-2; D unclear. The CDR3 is made up of 12 amino acids. Germline V gene data show CDR1 as LNHNV and CDR2 as YYDKDF (reference sequence). V lost 5 bases to trimming and J lost 5 bases, with 9 bases between them.

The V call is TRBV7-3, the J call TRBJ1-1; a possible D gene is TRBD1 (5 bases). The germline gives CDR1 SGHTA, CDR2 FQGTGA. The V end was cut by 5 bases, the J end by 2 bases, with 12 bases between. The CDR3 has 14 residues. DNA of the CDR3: TGTGCCAGCAGCCCCGGAGGGGCCAACACTGAAGCTTTCTTT. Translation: CASSPGGANTEAFF.

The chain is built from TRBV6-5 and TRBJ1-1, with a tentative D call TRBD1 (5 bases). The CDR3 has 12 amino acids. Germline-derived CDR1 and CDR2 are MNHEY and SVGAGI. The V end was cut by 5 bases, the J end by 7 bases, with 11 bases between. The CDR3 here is CASSTRENEAFF. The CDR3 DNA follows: TGTGCCAGCAGTACCAGGGAAAATGAAGCTTTCTTT.